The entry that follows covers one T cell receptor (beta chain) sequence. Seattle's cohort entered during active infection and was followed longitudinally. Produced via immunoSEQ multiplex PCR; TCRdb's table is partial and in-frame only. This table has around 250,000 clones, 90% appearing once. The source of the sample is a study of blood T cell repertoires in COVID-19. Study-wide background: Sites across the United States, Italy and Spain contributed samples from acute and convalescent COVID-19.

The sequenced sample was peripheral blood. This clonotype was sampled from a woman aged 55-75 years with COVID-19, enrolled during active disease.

The DNA of the CDR3 is TGTGCCAGCAGAGTGAACGCGGGGAAGCAGTTCTTC. It translates to CASRVNAGKQFF. V gene TRBV6-5 combines with J gene TRBJ2-1, with a possible D match to TRBD2 (6 bases). V lost 6 bases and J 11 bases, leaving 14 bases between the germline ends. Germline CDR1 reads MNHEY; CDR2 reads SVGAGI. The CDR3 runs 12 residues.